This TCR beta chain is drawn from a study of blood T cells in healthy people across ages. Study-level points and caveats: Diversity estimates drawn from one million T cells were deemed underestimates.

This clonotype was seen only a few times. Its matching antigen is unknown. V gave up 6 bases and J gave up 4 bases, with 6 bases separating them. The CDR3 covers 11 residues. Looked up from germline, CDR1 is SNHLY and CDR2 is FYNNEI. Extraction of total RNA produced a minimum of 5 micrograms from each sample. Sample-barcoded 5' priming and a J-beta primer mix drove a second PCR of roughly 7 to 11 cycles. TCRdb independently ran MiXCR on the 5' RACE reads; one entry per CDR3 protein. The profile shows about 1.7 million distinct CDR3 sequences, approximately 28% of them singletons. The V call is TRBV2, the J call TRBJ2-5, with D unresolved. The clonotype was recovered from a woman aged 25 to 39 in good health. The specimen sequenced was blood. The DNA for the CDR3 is TGTGCCAGCAGGGTCGCAGAGACCCAGTACTTC. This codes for CASRVAETQYF.